This T cell receptor beta chain was recorded in a study of OX40 agonist ivuxolimab in advanced cancers. Sequencing used immunoSEQ multiplex PCR; TCRdb keeps in-frame clones, though not all of them. This sample carries some 45,000 clones, roughly 86% of them seen once, and the ten largest clones take about 13%. CDR3 length: 16 amino acids. Peripheral blood came from all dose cohorts at three timepoints. The chain carries TRBV21-1 and TRBJ2-4; the D call of TRBD1 is as the table states it, not checked on the DNA. TRBV21-1 is a pseudogene locus. This clonotype originated in an adult with an advanced solid tumor such as melanoma, head and neck, liver or kidney cancer. Sequencing was performed on CD4+ or CD8+ T cells sorted from blood, taken in a trial of the OX40 agonist ivuxolimab. The DNA for the CDR3 is TGTGCCAGCAGCATGAGACAGGGGATGGCCAAAAACATTCAGTACTTC. It codes for CASSMRQGMAKNIQYF.